The T cell receptor (beta chain) described here comes from a study of T cells in Graves' hyperthyroidism and ophthalmopathy. Study-level points and caveats: Stable hyperthyroidism was separated from ophthalmopathy by a model based on 13 V-J features.

Hyperthyroidism in the patients, aged 18 to 65, was newly diagnosed and under 2 months in duration. Clinical symptoms, serum thyroxine, TRAb, thyroid ultrasound and orbital computed tomography informed diagnoses. Turning to this clonotype: What it binds is not known.

Germline values: CDR1 SGHRS, CDR2 YFSETQ. The CDR3 has 18 residues. The V gene end was trimmed by 0 bases and the J gene end by 6 bases; junction bases not matched to a gene: 17. RNA transcripts provided the source from which TCR beta CDR3 regions were amplified. First-round RT-PCR with HTBI primers amplified the TCR CDR3 region. TCRdb used MiXCR to reprocess the multiplex PCR reads, holding one entry per CDR3 protein. The profile shows over 700,000 distinct CDR3 sequences, about 17% of them singletons. The chain joins TRBV5-1 to TRBJ1-2; 7 nucleotides match TRBD1. This clonotype was obtained from a woman in her 50s with Graves' hyperthyroidism that later progressed to Graves' ophthalmopathy. The sample comprised blood. CDR3: CASSLVFGETGLGDGYTF. The CDR3 DNA reads TGCGCCAGCAGCTTGGTCTTCGGTGAGACAGGGCTGGGGGATGGCTACACCTTC. The complete variable domain, with remaining parts taken from reference TRBV5-1 and TRBJ1-2, reads KAGVTQTPRYLIKTRGQQVTLSCSPISGHRSVSWYQQTPGQGLQFLFEYFSETQRNKGNFPGRFSGRQFSNSRSEMNVSTLELGDSALYLCASSLVFGETGLGDGYTFGSGTRLTVV.